The 25 T cell receptor beta chains presented below share a single source sample, sequenced in a study of regulatory T cells in long-lasting Graves disease (TCRdb year 2021). The time point label for this specimen denotes: newly diagnosed GD, antithyroid drugs for less than 3 months. For both TCR sequencing and RNA sequencing, RNA was extracted from PBMCs in TRIzol. The library was obtained by multiplex PCR. Sequencing was performed on an Illumina HiSeq 4000. CDR3 regions were amplified by Arm-PCR with iRepertoire HTBI primers to construct TCR beta libraries. Using fastp at Q25 and MiXCR, TCRdb reprocessed the public reads and kept productive beta chains. Rows matching on CDR3 protein sequence are summarized as one entry with the most common DNA and genes. Counted in this sample were roughly 440,000 distinct CDR3 sequences; about 17% of them appeared once. The top ten hold approximately 22% of the sample.

The same sample was also used in a study of T cells in Graves' hyperthyroidism and ophthalmopathy.

The sample in question was peripheral blood mononuclear cells (PBMCs), obtained at new diagnosis, from a patient treated with antithyroid drugs. These TCRs come from a woman aged 18-35 years with Graves disease. Donor details come from another sample of the same person, matched by shared clones.

This clonotype was counted at least ten times. The rearrangement links TRBV2 to TRBJ1-2, with TRBD1 matching 7 bases. The CDR3 is made up of 13 amino acids. V was pared by 6 bases and J by 8 bases, with 9 bases of the junction left unmatched. The germline CDR1 and CDR2 sequences are SNHLY and FYNNEI. In nucleotides, the CDR3 is TGTGCCAGCAGGTCCCAACAGGGGCCCGGCTACACCTTC. It codes for CASRSQQGPGYTF.

This clonotype occurred a few times. CDR3: CASRKTTTDTQYF. The CDR3 nucleotides are TGTGCCAGCAGGAAGACTACCACAGATACGCAGTATTTT. The rearrangement links TRBV6-2 or TRBV6-3 to TRBJ2-3, with D possibly being TRBD2 (5 bases). V lost 6 bases to trimming and J lost 2 bases, with 9 bases between them. CDR1 and CDR2 (germline): MNHEY, SVGEGT. The CDR3 covers 13 residues.

This clonotype was counted at least ten times. The V call is TRBV5-1, the J call TRBJ2-7; TRBD2 is a possible D gene (6 bases). The CDR3 has 15 residues. Trimming shortened V by 1 base and J by 5 bases, and 16 bases separated the two germline ends. CDR1 SGHRS and CDR2 YFSETQ come from the germline V gene. The CDR3 nucleotides are TGCGCCAGCAGCTTGTTACCCAGAGGGGAGGACGAGCAGTACTTC. It is translated as CASSLLPRGEDEQYF.

The rearrangement joins TRBV15 to TRBJ1-2; unclear D gene. V was shortened by 3 bases and J by 6 bases, with 20 bases between the two germline ends. Germline assignment: CDR1 LNHNV and CDR2 YYDKDF (reference sequence). The CDR3 length is 16 residues. CDR3 DNA: TGTGCCACCAGCAGGATCAGGAGCCTCGGACCAAATGGCTACACCTTC. Translated, it gives CATSRIRSLGPNGYTF.

The chain uses TRBV20-1 and TRBJ2-1; TRBD1 agrees at 11 bases. V trimming: 7 bases; J trimming: 9 bases; junction bases outside the gene matches: 11. The CDR3 runs to 14 residues. Germline V gene lookup returns CDR1 DFQATT and CDR2 SNEGSKA (reference sequence). The CDR3 bases are TGCAGTGTCCCTAAGGACAGGGGGCATCGTGAGCAGTTCTTC. Protein: CSVPKDRGHREQFF.

This clonotype occurred a few times. V usage is TRBV27 and J usage is TRBJ2-7, with 8 bases lining up with TRBD1. Per germline, CDR1 MNHEY and CDR2 SMNVEV (reference sequence). V was pared by 8 bases and J by 1 base, with 7 bases of the junction left unmatched. The CDR3 runs 14 residues. The CDR3 loop is CASGKDRESYEQYF. The CDR3 nucleotides read TGTGCCAGCGGAAAGGACAGGGAATCCTACGAGCAGTACTTC.

This clonotype appeared many times. The V and J genes are TRBV7-2 and TRBJ2-5, with D possibly being TRBD1 (6 bases). This CDR3 is 13 amino acids long. Trimming removed 5 bases at V and 5 bases at J, with 12 bases between. CDR1 SGHTA and CDR2 FQGNSA come from the germline V gene. CDR3 residues: CASSRDRRETQYF. In DNA form, the CDR3 reads TGTGCCAGCAGCCGAGACAGGAGGGAGACCCAGTACTTC.

This clonotype was seen a few times. V usage is TRBV5-1 and J usage is TRBJ1-2; 8 bases are shared with TRBD1. Losses at the gene ends were 3 bases for V and 5 bases for J; bases not matched to a gene: 9. The CDR3 spans 15 residues. Germline V gives CDR1 SGHRS, CDR2 YFSETQ. As DNA, the CDR3 is TGCGCCAGCAGCTCCCAAGAGGGACAGGTTTATGGCTACACCTTC. Translated: CASSSQEGQVYGYTF.

This clonotype came up many times. V is TRBV20-1 and J is TRBJ2-7, with TRBD2 identical over 12 bases. The CDR3 is 18 residues long. Germline lookup yields CDR1 DFQATT and CDR2 SNEGSKA (reference sequence). The V segment lost 0 bases and the J segment 4 bases; nucleotides outside the gene matches: 13. CDR3 region: CSARDPTSGRPGGYEQYF. The CDR3 region has the DNA TGCAGTGCTAGAGACCCGACTAGCGGGAGACCCGGGGGGTACGAGCAGTACTTC.

V gene TRBV7-9 combines with J gene TRBJ2-1; D ambiguous. Trimming removed 4 bases from V and 7 bases from J, with 14 bases in between. CDR3 length equals 14 residues. Germline loops: CDR1 SEHNR, CDR2 FQNEAQ (reference sequence). The CDR3 DNA reads as TGTGCCAGCAGCTCAAGAACCCAAACAAATGAGCAGTTCTTC. Translated: CASSSRTQTNEQFF.

This clonotype was counted many times. The chain uses TRBV7-6 and TRBJ2-7; no clear D gene. Between the trimmed V and J ends, which lost 1 base and 0 bases, there was a span of 7 bases. From germline, CDR1 is SGHVS and CDR2 FNYEAQ. The CDR3 extends over 14 amino acids. The CDR3 DNA sequence: TGTGCCAGCAGCTTAGAGAGGTTCTCCTACGAGCAGTACTTC. Translation gives CASSLERFSYEQYF.

There are many counts of this clonotype. The genes are TRBV4-2 and TRBJ1-6; 7 bases align to TRBD1. The CDR3 extends over 15 amino acids. V gave up 4 bases and J gave up 10 bases; unmatched junction bases: 10. From germline, CDR1 is LGHNA and CDR2 YNFKEQ. The DNA of the CDR3 is TGTGCCAGCAGCCCCGAGACAGGGTCGGGATCACCCCTCCACTTT. It specifies CASSPETGSGSPLHF.

This clonotype was found a few times. This rearrangement joins TRBV28 to TRBJ1-5; 7 nucleotides line up with TRBD1. Germline CDR1 and CDR2: MDHEN and SYDVKM. This CDR3 comprises 13 residues. With V trimmed by 5 bases and J by 9 bases, 7 bases remained unmatched. CDR3 residues: CASSPGGLGPQHF. CDR3 nucleotides: TGTGCCAGCAGTCCAGGGGGTTTAGGGCCCCAGCATTTT.

This clonotype was counted many times. The J gene is TRBJ2-1, the V gene TRBV7-2; unclear D gene. The CDR3 length is 15 residues. CDR1 is SGHTA, CDR2 FQGNSA, per germline. V was clipped by 1 base and J by 2 bases, with 9 bases between them. The chain's CDR3 is CASSLVSDTYNEQFF. The CDR3 DNA sequence: TGTGCCAGCAGCTTAGTAAGCGACACCTACAATGAGCAGTTCTTC.

This clonotype was seen ten or more times. The J gene is TRBJ2-5, the V gene TRBV28; the match to TRBD2 covers 9 bases. Germline V gene data show CDR1 as MDHEN and CDR2 as SYDVKM. V lost 3 bases and J lost 2; bases outside the gene matches: 7. The CDR3 spans 16 residues. CDR3 region: CASSFGLAGIQETQYF. The CDR3, as DNA: TGTGCCAGCAGTTTCGGGCTAGCGGGGATACAAGAGACCCAGTACTTC.

The genes are TRBV19 and TRBJ2-4; D is perhaps TRBD2 (6 bases). Trimming took 9 bases from V and 13 from J, leaving 28 bases between them. The length of the CDR3 is 15 residues. Germline-derived CDR1 and CDR2 are LNHDA and SQIVND (reference sequence). CDR3 sequence (DNA): TGTGCCAGGAGACCTAGCGACAGCTCCTACAATGAGCAGTACTTC. The encoded protein is CARRPSDSSYNEQYF.

This clonotype came up many times. The chain carries TRBV12-3 or TRBV12-4 and TRBJ2-1; 10 bases match TRBD2. The CDR3 loop spans 14 amino acids. V lost 2 bases to trimming and J lost 5 bases; unmatched junction nucleotides: 0. The CDR3: CASSLLAGDNEQFF. In DNA form, the CDR3 reads TGTGCCAGCAGTTTACTAGCGGGAGACAATGAGCAGTTCTTC.

The chain links TRBV7-2 to TRBJ2-1; perhaps D is TRBD1 or TRBD2 (5 bases each). V lost 1 base to trimming and J lost 15 bases, with 22 bases between them. The CDR3 totals 15 residues. Germline V gene data show CDR1 as SGHTA and CDR2 as FQGNSA. DNA of the CDR3: TGTGCCAGCAGCTTAGGGACATATGGACTCGGGATGTGGTTCTTC. Translation: CASSLGTYGLGMWFF.

This clonotype was counted ten times or more. The chain couples TRBV12-3 or TRBV12-4 to TRBJ1-1; D perhaps matches TRBD1 (5 bases). With 3 bases removed from V and 1 base from J, the gap between germline ends came to 9 bases. The CDR3 runs to 14 residues. CDR3 nucleotide sequence: TGTGCCAGCAGTTTTCTGGGGCAGAACACTGAAGCTTTCTTT. This encodes CASSFLGQNTEAFF.

This clonotype was observed at least ten times. The chain has TRBV11-2 and TRBJ1-2; D gene unclear. Deletions cut 4 bases from V and 2 bases from J, with 20 bases between. The CDR3 loop spans 17 amino acids. Germline V CDR1 and CDR2: SGHAT, FQNNGV. This CDR3 reads CASSSDLTRQPNYGYTF. For the CDR3, the DNA is TGTGCCAGCAGCTCAGACCTGACCAGGCAGCCAAACTATGGCTACACCTTC.

This clonotype was seen many times. The rearrangement links TRBV11-3 to TRBJ2-1; 9 nucleotides match TRBD2. Looked up from germline, CDR1 is SGHNT and CDR2 is YENEEA. This CDR3 contains 16 residues. Unmatched junction bases numbered 6, after V lost 1 base and J lost 5 bases. Here the CDR3 DNA reads TGTGCCAGCAGCTTAGCCCCGGGACTAGCCGACAATGAGCAGTTCTTC. Its protein is CASSLAPGLADNEQFF. The variable domain in full, completed from reference TRBV11-3 and TRBJ2-1, reads EAGVVQSPRYKIIEKKQPVAFWCNPISGHNTLYWYLQNLGQGPELLIRYENEEAVDDSQLPKDRFSAERLKGVDSTLKIQPAELGDSAVYLCASSLAPGLADNEQFFGPGTRLTVL.

The chain recombines TRBV10-3 with TRBJ1-2; 8 bases are shared with TRBD1. The CDR3 extends over 13 amino acids. V trimming: 2 bases; J trimming: 5 bases; junction bases outside the gene matches: 1. The germline gives CDR1 ENHRY, CDR2 SYGVKD. The CDR3, as DNA: TGTGCCATCAGTGAGGACAGGGGATATGGCTACACCTTC. Its translation is CAISEDRGYGYTF.

V and J are TRBV6-1 and TRBJ2-7; D is uncertain. Germline CDR1 and CDR2: MNHNS and SASEGT. V was trimmed by 7 bases and J by 0 bases, leaving 16 bases between them. The CDR3 is 15 residues long. CDR3 DNA: TGTGCCAGCAAGCCAGCGCAGAGAAGCTCCTACGAGCAGTACTTC. Amino acids: CASKPAQRSSYEQYF.

This clonotype was counted many times. The chain recombines TRBV7-2 with TRBJ2-5, with 11 bases matching TRBD2. This CDR3 spans 15 amino acids. Germline CDR1 is SGHTA and CDR2 is FQGNSA. The trim removed 1 base at V and 3 bases at J, leaving 1 base unmatched. CDR3 nucleotide sequence: TGTGCCAGCAGCTTAGAGGGACTAGCGGAAGAGACCCAGTACTTC. It codes for CASSLEGLAEETQYF. Full variable domain (missing parts from reference TRBV7-2 and TRBJ2-5): GAGVSQSPSNKVTEKGKDVELRCDPISGHTALYWYRQSLGQGLEFLIYFQGNSAPDKSGLPSDRFSAERTGGSVSTLTIQRTQQEDSAVYLCASSLEGLAEETQYFGPGTRLLVL.

Ten or more counts support this clonotype. V usage is TRBV18 and J usage is TRBJ2-1, with TRBD2 as a possible D gene (6 bases). The CDR3 loop spans 12 amino acids. The V gene lost 5 bases and the J gene lost 8 bases, with 10 bases spanning the gap. The V gene's germline CDR1 is KGHSH and CDR2 LQKENI. The chain's CDR3 is CASSKGLHEQFF. CDR3 bases: TGTGCCAGCTCAAAGGGACTCCATGAGCAGTTCTTC.